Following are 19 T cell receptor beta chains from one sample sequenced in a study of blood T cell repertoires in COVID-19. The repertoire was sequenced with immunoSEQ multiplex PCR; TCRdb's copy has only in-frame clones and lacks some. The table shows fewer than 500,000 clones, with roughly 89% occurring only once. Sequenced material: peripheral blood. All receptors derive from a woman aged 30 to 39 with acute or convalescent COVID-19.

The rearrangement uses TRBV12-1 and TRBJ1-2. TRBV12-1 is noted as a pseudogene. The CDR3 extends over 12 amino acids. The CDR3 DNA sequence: TGTGCCAGCAGCTCACTACATTATGGCTACACCTTC. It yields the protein CASSSLHYGYTF.

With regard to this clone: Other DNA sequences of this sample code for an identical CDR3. Written as DNA, the CDR3 is TGTGCCAGCAGCCAAGATTCGGGGTCAGGTCAGCCCCAGCATTTT. It encodes CASSQDSGSGQPQHF. The rearrangement uses TRBV3-1 (or the pseudogene TRBV3-2) and TRBJ1-5; D is ambiguous. The CDR3 runs 15 residues. The V end was cut by 0 bases, the J end by 6 bases, with 12 bases between. Germline CDR1 reads LGHDT; CDR2 reads YNNKEL (reference sequence).

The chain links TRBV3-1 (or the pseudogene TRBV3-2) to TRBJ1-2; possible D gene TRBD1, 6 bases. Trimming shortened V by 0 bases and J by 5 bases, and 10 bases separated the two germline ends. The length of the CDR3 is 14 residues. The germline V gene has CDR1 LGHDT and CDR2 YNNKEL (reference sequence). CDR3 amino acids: CASSQDRQGYGYTF. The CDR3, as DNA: TGTGCCAGCAGCCAAGATCGGCAGGGGTATGGCTACACCTTC.

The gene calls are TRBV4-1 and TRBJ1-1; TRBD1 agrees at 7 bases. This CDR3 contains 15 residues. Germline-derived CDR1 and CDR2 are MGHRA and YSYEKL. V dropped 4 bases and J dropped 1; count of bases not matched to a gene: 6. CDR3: CASSPRQGPNTEAFF. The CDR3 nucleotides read TGCGCCAGCAGCCCTAGACAGGGTCCGAACACTGAAGCTTTCTTT.

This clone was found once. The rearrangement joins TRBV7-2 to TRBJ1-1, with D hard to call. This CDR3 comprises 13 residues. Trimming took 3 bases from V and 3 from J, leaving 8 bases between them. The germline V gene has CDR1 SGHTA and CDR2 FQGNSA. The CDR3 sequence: CASSFWRDTEAFF. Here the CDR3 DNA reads TGTGCCAGCAGCTTTTGGAGAGACACTGAAGCTTTCTTT.

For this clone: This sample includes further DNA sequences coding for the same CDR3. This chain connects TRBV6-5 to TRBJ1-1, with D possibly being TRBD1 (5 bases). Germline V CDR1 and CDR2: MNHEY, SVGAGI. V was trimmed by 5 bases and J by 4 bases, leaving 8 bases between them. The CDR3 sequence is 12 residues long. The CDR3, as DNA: TGTGCCAGCAGTCCGGGGGGCACTGAAGCTTTCTTT. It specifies CASSPGGTEAFF.

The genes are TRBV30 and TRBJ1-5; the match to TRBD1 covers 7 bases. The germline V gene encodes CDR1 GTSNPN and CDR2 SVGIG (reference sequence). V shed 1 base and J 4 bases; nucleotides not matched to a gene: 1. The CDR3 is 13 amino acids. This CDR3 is CAWSGDSNQPQHF. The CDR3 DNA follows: TGTGCCTGGAGTGGGGACAGTAATCAGCCCCAGCATTTT.

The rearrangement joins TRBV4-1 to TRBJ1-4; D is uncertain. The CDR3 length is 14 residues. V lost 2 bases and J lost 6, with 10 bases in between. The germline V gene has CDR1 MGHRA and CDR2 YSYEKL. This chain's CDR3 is CASSQSGNHEKLFF. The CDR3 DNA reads TGCGCCAGCAGCCAATCCGGGAACCATGAAAAACTGTTTTTT.

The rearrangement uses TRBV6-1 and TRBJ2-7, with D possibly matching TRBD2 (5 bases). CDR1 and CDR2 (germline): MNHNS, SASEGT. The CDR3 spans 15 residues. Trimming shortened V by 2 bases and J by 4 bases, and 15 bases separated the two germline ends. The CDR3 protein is CASSELGVWAYEQYF. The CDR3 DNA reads TGTGCCAGCAGTGAACTCGGGGTTTGGGCGTACGAGCAGTACTTC.

In DNA, the CDR3 is TGTGCCAGCTCACCCAGGACAGCCTATGGCTACACCTTC. This codes for CASSPRTAYGYTF. The chain links TRBV18 to TRBJ1-2; possible D gene TRBD1, 6 bases. This CDR3 has 13 residues. The V and J ends lost 3 bases and 4 bases respectively, with 9 bases between them. Germline V CDR1 and CDR2: KGHSH, LQKENI. Full variable domain (rest looked up from reference TRBV18 and TRBJ1-2): NAGVMQNPRHLVRRRGQEARLRCSPMKGHSHVYWYRQLPEEGLKFMVYLQKENIIDESGMPKERFSAEFPKEGPSILRIQQVVRGDSAAYFCASSPRTAYGYTFGSGTRLTVV.

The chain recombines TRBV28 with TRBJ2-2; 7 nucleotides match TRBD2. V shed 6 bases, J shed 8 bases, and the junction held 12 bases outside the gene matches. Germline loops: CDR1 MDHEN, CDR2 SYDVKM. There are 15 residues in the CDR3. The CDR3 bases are TGTGCCAGCAGCACGGGACTACCCACCACAGGGGAGCTGTTTTTT. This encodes CASSTGLPTTGELFF.

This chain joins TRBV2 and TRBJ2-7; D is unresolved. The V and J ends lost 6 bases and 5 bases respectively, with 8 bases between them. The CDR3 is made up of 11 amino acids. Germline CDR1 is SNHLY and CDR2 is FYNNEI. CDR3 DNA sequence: TGTGCCAGCAGAGAACTTCACGAGCAGTACTTC. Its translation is CASRELHEQYF.

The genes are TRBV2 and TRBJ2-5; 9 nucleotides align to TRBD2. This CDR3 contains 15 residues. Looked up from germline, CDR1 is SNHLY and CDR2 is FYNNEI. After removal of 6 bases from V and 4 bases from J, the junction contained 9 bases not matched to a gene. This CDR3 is CASRSSGGYRETQYF. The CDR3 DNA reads TGTGCCAGCAGATCGAGCGGGGGGTATAGAGAGACCCAGTACTTC. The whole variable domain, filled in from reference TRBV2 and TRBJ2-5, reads EPEVTQTPSHQVTQMGQEVILRCVPISNHLYFYWYRQILGQKVEFLVSFYNNEISEKSEIFDDQFSVERPDGSNFTLKIRSTKLEDSAMYFCASRSSGGYRETQYFGPGTRLLVL.

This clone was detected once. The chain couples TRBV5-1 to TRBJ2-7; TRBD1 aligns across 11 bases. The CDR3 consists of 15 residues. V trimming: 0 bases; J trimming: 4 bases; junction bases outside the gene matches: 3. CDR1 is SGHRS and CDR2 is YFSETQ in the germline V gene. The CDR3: CASSLEGQGAYEQYF. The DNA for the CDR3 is TGCGCCAGCAGCTTGGAAGGACAGGGGGCTTACGAGCAGTACTTC.

As DNA, the CDR3 is TGTGCCAGCAGTTTCAACAGAAACTACGAGCAGTACTTC. Protein: CASSFNRNYEQYF. This chain links TRBV12-3 or TRBV12-4 with TRBJ2-7; the D is unclear. Trimming took off 3 bases at V and 3 bases at J, with 9 bases between the two ends. This CDR3 spans 13 amino acids.

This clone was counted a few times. CDR3 bases: TGTGCCAGCAGGCTGACAGGATACTATGGCTACACCTTC. As protein: CASRLTGYYGYTF. This rearrangement joins TRBV6-5 to TRBJ1-2, with D perhaps TRBD1 (6 bases). V was shortened by 6 bases and J by 3 bases, with 11 bases between the two germline ends. The CDR3 is 13 residues long. Germline V lookup: CDR1 MNHEY, CDR2 SVGAGI.

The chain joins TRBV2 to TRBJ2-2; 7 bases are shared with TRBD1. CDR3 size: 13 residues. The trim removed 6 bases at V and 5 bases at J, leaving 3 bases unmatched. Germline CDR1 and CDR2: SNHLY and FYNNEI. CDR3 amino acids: CASSQGVTGELFF. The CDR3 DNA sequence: TGTGCCAGCAGCCAGGGGGTGACCGGGGAGCTGTTTTTT.

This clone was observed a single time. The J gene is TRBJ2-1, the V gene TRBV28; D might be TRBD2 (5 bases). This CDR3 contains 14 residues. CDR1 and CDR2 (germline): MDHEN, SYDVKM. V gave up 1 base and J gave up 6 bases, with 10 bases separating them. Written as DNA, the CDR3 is TGTGCCAGCAGTTTATCGGTGGCGGGCAATGAGCAGTTCTTC. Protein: CASSLSVAGNEQFF. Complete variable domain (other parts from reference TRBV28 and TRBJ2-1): DVKVTQSSRYLVKRTGEKVFLECVQDMDHENMFWYRQDPGLGLRLIYFSYDVKMKEKGDIPEGYSVSREKKERFSLILESASTNQTSMYLCASSLSVAGNEQFFGPGTRLTVL.

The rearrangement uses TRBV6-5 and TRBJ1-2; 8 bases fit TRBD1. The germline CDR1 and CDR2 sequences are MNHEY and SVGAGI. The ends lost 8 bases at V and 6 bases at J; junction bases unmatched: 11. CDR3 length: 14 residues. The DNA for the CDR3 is TGTGCCAGCGTAATATCCCGGGACAGGAATGGCTACACCTTC. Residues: CASVISRDRNGYTF.